The 23 T cell receptor beta chains listed next were all sequenced from one sample in a study of cytomegalovirus exposure and HLA in healthy donors. Using immunoSEQ multiplex PCR, the repertoire was profiled, and TCRdb retains in-frame clones only, with some absent. The top ten clones hold 1.3% of a sample with some 75,000 clones, around 96% of them seen once. Input material: PBMCs. Every receptor here comes from a woman aged 18-35 years in good health and CMV-seronegative.

The rearrangement links TRBV10-3 to TRBJ2-7; D is undetermined. The V end lost 4 bases, the J end lost 3 bases, and 7 bases lay between the germline ends. CDR3 length: 12 residues. Germline CDR1 and CDR2: ENHRY and SYGVKD. CDR3 DNA: TGTGCCATCAGTGGCCCGGGCTACGAGCAGTACTTC. Its protein is CAISGPGYEQYF.

The chain recombines TRBV4-1 with TRBJ1-5; the D is unclear. Trimming took 1 base from V and 4 from J, leaving 17 bases between them. Germline assignment: CDR1 MGHRA and CDR2 YSYEKL. The CDR3 runs to 17 residues. CDR3 bases: TGCGCCAGCAGCCAAGTTGGAGCGGGGAGCTGGAATCAGCCCCAGCATTTT. Amino acid sequence: CASSQVGAGSWNQPQHF.

This rearrangement joins TRBV19 to TRBJ2-7; 16 nucleotides line up with TRBD2. CDR1 LNHDA and CDR2 SQIVND come from the germline V gene (reference sequence). The CDR3 runs 18 residues. With V trimmed by 1 base and J by 3 bases, 6 bases remained unmatched. The CDR3 region is CASSIAGTSGRARYEQYF. CDR3 nucleotides: TGTGCCAGTAGTATAGCCGGGACTAGCGGGAGGGCCCGCTACGAGCAGTACTTC.

The V gene is TRBV7-9, the J gene TRBJ1-5; TRBD1 aligns across 7 bases. This CDR3 contains 14 residues. CDR1 SEHNR and CDR2 FQNEAQ come from the germline V gene (reference sequence). J was trimmed by 0 bases and V by 5 bases; bases with no gene match: 1. The CDR3 DNA follows: TGTGCCAGCAGCCAGGGGGGTAGCAATCAGCCCCAGCATTTT. As protein: CASSQGGSNQPQHF. The complete variable domain, with remaining parts taken from reference TRBV7-9 and TRBJ1-5, reads DTGVSQNPRHKITKRGQNVTFRCDPISEHNRLYWYRQTLGQGPEFLTYFQNEAQLEKSRLLSDRFSAERPKGSFSTLEIQRTEQGDSAMYLCASSQGGSNQPQHFGDGTRLSIL.

This chain joins TRBV30 and TRBJ2-1, with D possibly being TRBD2 (6 bases). The germline V gene encodes CDR1 GTSNPN and CDR2 SVGIG (reference sequence). Between the trimmed V and J ends, which lost 3 bases and 5 bases, there was a span of 14 bases. This CDR3 region has 14 residues. The CDR3 bases are TGTGCCTGGAGGATTCGGGAGAGAAACAATGAGCAGTTCTTC. Amino acids: CAWRIRERNNEQFF.

The V and J genes are TRBV5-1 and TRBJ2-5; 8 bases align to TRBD2. V trimming: 4 bases; J trimming: 5 bases; junction bases outside the gene matches: 10. Germline assignment: CDR1 SGHRS and CDR2 YFSETQ. CDR3 length: 15 amino acids. The CDR3 reads CASSPGTSSFETQYF. The CDR3 nucleotides read TGCGCCAGCAGCCCCGGGACTAGTTCGTTCGAGACCCAGTACTTC.

The chain joins TRBV6-6 to TRBJ2-2, with unresolved D. Germline V lookup: CDR1 MNHNY, CDR2 SVGAGI (reference sequence). Trimming pared 5 bases from V and 6 bases from J, leaving 16 bases between. CDR3 length: 15 amino acids. The CDR3 DNA sequence: TGTGCCAGCAGTCCTCCCGAGCCCGAGGCCGGGGAGCTGTTTTTT. It translates to CASSPPEPEAGELFF.

This sequence joins TRBV18 and TRBJ2-1, with TRBD2 identical over 9 bases. The CDR3 spans 16 residues. V lost 3 bases, J lost 7 bases, and 10 bases stayed unmatched. The germline gives CDR1 KGHSH, CDR2 LQKENI. CDR3 sequence reads: CASSPIAGGPTNEQFF. As DNA, the CDR3 is TGTGCCAGCTCACCCATTGCGGGAGGGCCAACGAATGAGCAGTTCTTC.

The chain joins TRBV7-9 to TRBJ2-3, with 12 nucleotides matching TRBD2. CDR3 length: 17 amino acids. Germline CDR1 reads SEHNR; CDR2 reads FQNEAQ (reference sequence). The J segment lost 6 bases and the V segment lost 1 base, leaving 8 bases of the junction unmatched. CDR3 sequence: CASSLDRTSGVGDTQYF. The CDR3, as DNA: TGTGCCAGCAGCTTAGATCGGACTAGCGGGGTAGGGGATACGCAGTATTTT.

The gene calls are TRBV2 and TRBJ2-7; the D gene is possibly TRBD1 (6 bases). V was pared by 7 bases and J by 1 base, with 11 bases between. Germline loops: CDR1 SNHLY, CDR2 FYNNEI. This CDR3 region has 13 residues. CDR3 protein: CASNEDSSYEQYF. The CDR3 DNA follows: TGTGCCAGCAATGAGGACAGTTCCTACGAGCAGTACTTC.

In its sample, this clone was seen a few times. The V and J genes are TRBV18 and TRBJ1-5, with a tentative D call TRBD1 (6 bases). The V end was cut by 6 bases, the J end by 4 bases, with 10 bases between. The CDR3 is 13 amino acids. Germline assignment: CDR1 KGHSH and CDR2 LQKENI. CDR3 sequence (DNA): TGTGCCAGCTCCCAAGGACAGAATCAGCCCCAGCATTTT. Translation gives CASSQGQNQPQHF.

The rearrangement joins TRBV28 to TRBJ1-2, with 11 nucleotides matching TRBD1. Trimming took 4 bases from V and 7 from J; bases not matched to a gene: 2. The CDR3 consists of 13 residues. Germline V gives CDR1 MDHEN, CDR2 SYDVKM. The CDR3: CASSSDRGLGYTF. The CDR3 nucleotides are TGTGCCAGCAGTTCGGACAGGGGGCTTGGCTACACCTTC.

This sequence joins TRBV10-1 and TRBJ2-4; D may be TRBD2 (6 bases). Germline CDR1 is WNHNN and CDR2 is SYGVQD (reference sequence). This CDR3 is built from 15 residues. V gave up 5 bases and J gave up 1 base, with 12 bases separating them. The CDR3 DNA reads as TGCGCCAGCAGTTTGGGCCGGGAGGCCAAAAACATTCAGTACTTC. This sequence encodes CASSLGREAKNIQYF.

The chain employs TRBV27 and TRBJ2-1, with D possibly TRBD2 on 5 matching bases. Per germline, CDR1 MNHEY and CDR2 SMNVEV (reference sequence). V lost 3 bases to trimming and J lost 10 bases, with 10 bases between them. The length of the CDR3 is 12 residues. Here the CDR3 reads CASSFGVREQFF. The DNA for the CDR3 is TGTGCCAGCAGTTTCGGGGTCAGGGAGCAGTTCTTC.

V gene TRBV7-8 combines with J gene TRBJ1-2; TRBD1 aligns across 7 bases. From germline, CDR1 is SGHVS and CDR2 FQNEAQ. CDR3 length equals 15 residues. V lost 3 bases, J lost 13 bases, and 17 bases stayed unmatched. The CDR3 region has the DNA TGTGCCAGCAGCTTGTCACTGGAACAGGGGAAGGAAAGCACCTTC. Its translation is CASSLSLEQGKESTF.

The chain combines TRBV2 with TRBJ2-1; possibly TRBD2 for D (5 bases). CDR1 is SNHLY and CDR2 is FYNNEI in the germline V gene. This CDR3 comprises 12 residues. The ends were cut back, 8 bases at V and 6 bases at J, with 11 bases in the middle. The CDR3 loop reads CASGQEVNEQFF. CDR3 DNA sequence: TGTGCCAGCGGGCAGGAGGTCAATGAGCAGTTCTTC.

The rearrangement uses TRBV5-1 and TRBJ1-1; possible D gene TRBD1, 5 bases. V lost 0 bases and J lost 3, with 18 bases in between. The length of the CDR3 is 17 residues. In germline, CDR1 is SGHRS, CDR2 YFSETQ. The CDR3 DNA follows: TGCGCCAGCAGCTTGGGCGTATTCAAGAAGACAGACACTGAAGCTTTCTTT. Its protein is CASSLGVFKKTDTEAFF.

This chain joins TRBV5-1 and TRBJ1-5; 9 nucleotides agree with TRBD1. Trimming cost V 4 bases and J 7 bases; bases outside gene matches: 9. Germline V gene lookup returns CDR1 SGHRS and CDR2 YFSETQ. The CDR3 covers 15 residues. This CDR3 reads CASSLTDRGIQPQHF. In DNA, the CDR3 is TGCGCCAGCAGCCTGACAGACAGGGGGATCCAGCCCCAGCATTTT.

This chain uses TRBV2 with TRBJ1-6; TRBD1 is a possible D gene (5 bases). Germline CDR1 is SNHLY and CDR2 is FYNNEI. Trimming stripped 8 bases from V and 7 bases from J, with 12 bases between. The CDR3 loop spans 13 amino acids. The CDR3 protein is CASHAGLNSPLHF. The CDR3 coding sequence is TGTGCCAGCCATGCAGGGCTAAATTCACCCCTCCACTTT.

V is TRBV28 and J is TRBJ2-7; possibly TRBD2 for D (6 bases). The germline CDR1 and CDR2 sequences are MDHEN and SYDVKM. The CDR3 runs 17 residues. Trimming shortened V by 1 base and J by 1 base, and 17 bases separated the two germline ends. CDR3 loop: CASSLFLRGTPSYEQYF. The CDR3 DNA reads as TGTGCCAGCAGTTTATTCTTACGGGGGACTCCTTCCTACGAGCAGTACTTC.

The rearrangement joins TRBV7-9 to TRBJ2-7; 13 nucleotides line up with TRBD2. Germline V lookup: CDR1 SEHNR, CDR2 FQNEAQ (reference sequence). The V segment lost 6 bases and the J segment 2 bases; nucleotides outside the gene matches: 4. This CDR3 spans 15 amino acids. The CDR3 here is CASRPGLAGPYEQYF. The CDR3 coding sequence is TGTGCCAGCAGGCCGGGACTAGCGGGACCCTACGAGCAGTACTTC.

The chain employs TRBV6-1 and TRBJ2-3, with 11 nucleotides matching TRBD2. The V and J ends lost 3 bases and 0 bases, in that order; junction bases with no gene match: 5. The CDR3 sequence is 17 residues long. Germline lookup yields CDR1 MNHNS and CDR2 SASEGT. Written as DNA, the CDR3 is TGTGCCAGCAGTGACACGGGACTAGCGGTTAGCACAGATACGCAGTATTTT. It specifies CASSDTGLAVSTDTQYF.

The rearrangement links TRBV25-1 to TRBJ2-5; a possible D gene is TRBD2 (5 bases). Trimming stripped 2 bases from V and 4 bases from J, with 5 bases between. Germline V gene sequence: CDR1 MGHDK, CDR2 SYGVNS. This CDR3 is built from 12 residues. The CDR3 sequence: CASSEAGETQYF. In DNA, the CDR3 is TGTGCCAGCAGTGAAGCGGGAGAGACCCAGTACTTC.